The sequence of this T cell receptor (beta chain) was determined in a study of T-cell reconstitution after alpha-beta-depleted transplantation in children. Study outcomes and limitations: From newly produced T cells came most of the T-cell counts and diversity one year after transplant. By about two months after transplant, alpha-beta T cells reportedly arose from several hundred graft clones that had expanded. The high TCRbeta diversity at day 60 in some patients came from surviving recipient T cells and thymic progenitors.

The TCRbeta library incorporated unique molecular identifiers. From the PCR reads, TCRdb called clonotypes with MiXCR, one entry per CDR3 protein. This sample has fewer than 250,000 distinct CDR3 sequences, with roughly a sixth found just once. This CDR3 comprises 15 residues. CDR1 is DFQATT, CDR2 SNEGSKA, per germline (reference sequence). Germline trimming cut 6 bases from V and 2 bases from J; bases unmatched to any gene: 11. This clonotype was detected many times. Its cognate antigen is unknown. The chain has TRBV20-1 and TRBJ2-7, with TRBD1 identical over 9 bases. Specimen: PBMCs, mostly from graft donor cells, collected 360 days after TCRalphabeta/CD19-depleted stem cell transplant. The TCR was taken from a male patient aged 2-10 years who had a stem cell transplant for acute lymphoblastic leukemia, so the T cells may come from the graft donor. In DNA, the CDR3 is TGCAGTGCCCCACTACCGGGACAGGGACCCTACGAGCAGTACTTC. This codes for CSAPLPGQGPYEQYF.